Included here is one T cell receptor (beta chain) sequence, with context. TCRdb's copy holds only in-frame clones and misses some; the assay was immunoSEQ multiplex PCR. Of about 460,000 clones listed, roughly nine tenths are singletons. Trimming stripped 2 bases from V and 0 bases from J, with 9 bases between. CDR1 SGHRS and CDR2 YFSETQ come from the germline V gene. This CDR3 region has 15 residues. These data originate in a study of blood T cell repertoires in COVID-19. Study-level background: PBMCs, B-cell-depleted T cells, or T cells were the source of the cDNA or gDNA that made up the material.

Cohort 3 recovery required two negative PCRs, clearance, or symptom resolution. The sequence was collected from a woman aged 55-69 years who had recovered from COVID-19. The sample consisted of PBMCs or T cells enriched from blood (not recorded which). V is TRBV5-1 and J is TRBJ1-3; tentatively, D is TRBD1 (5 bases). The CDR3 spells CASSFWGGSGNTIYF. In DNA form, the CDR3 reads TGCGCCAGCAGCTTTTGGGGGGGCTCTGGAAACACCATATATTTT.